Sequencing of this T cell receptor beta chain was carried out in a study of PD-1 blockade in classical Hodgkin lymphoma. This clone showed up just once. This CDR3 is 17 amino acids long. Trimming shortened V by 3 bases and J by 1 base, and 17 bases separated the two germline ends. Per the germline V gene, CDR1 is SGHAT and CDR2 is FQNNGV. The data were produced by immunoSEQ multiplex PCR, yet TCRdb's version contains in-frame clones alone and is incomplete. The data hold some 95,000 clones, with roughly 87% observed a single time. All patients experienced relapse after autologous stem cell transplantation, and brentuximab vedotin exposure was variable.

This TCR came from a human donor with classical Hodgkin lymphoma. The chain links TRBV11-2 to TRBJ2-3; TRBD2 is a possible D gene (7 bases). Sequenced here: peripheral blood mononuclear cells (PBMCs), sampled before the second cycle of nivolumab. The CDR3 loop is CASSFLGAGVGTDTQYF. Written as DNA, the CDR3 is TGTGCCAGCAGCTTTTTGGGGGCGGGAGTCGGCACAGATACGCAGTATTTT.